This TCR beta chain was documented in a study of cytomegalovirus exposure and HLA in healthy donors. Both 60 Vbeta primers and 13 Jbeta primers went into the PCR. TCRdb's table, derived via immunoSEQ multiplex PCR, lists solely in-frame clones and lacks some. This repertoire includes tens of thousands of clones. Concerning this clone: The antigen remains undetermined.

Study-level points and caveats: HLA restriction was apparent for most CMV-associated TCR beta chains in a later analysis.

The TCR sequence derives from a man aged 50 to 59 in good health and CMV-seropositive. Sequenced material: PBMCs.

As DNA, the CDR3 is TGTGCCAGCTCACCCGAACCGTGGGGCGCTGGAAACACCATATATTTT. It encodes CASSPEPWGAGNTIYF. The chain combines TRBV18 with TRBJ1-3, with a weak D call TRBD1 (5 bases). CDR3 size: 16 residues. Trimming cost V 3 bases and J 2 bases, with 14 bases left between them. CDR1 is KGHSH and CDR2 is LQKENI in the germline V gene.